This TCR beta chain was captured in a study of T cell repertoires in cytomegalovirus infection. Only a few counts were recorded for this clonotype. Its antigen is unknown. TCRdb itself ran the reads through MiXCR, one entry per CDR3 protein. Among around 750,000 distinct CDR3 sequences listed, approximately 29% were seen once. Germline CDR1 reads MGHRA; CDR2 reads YSYEKL. This CDR3 spans 17 amino acids. The V and J ends lost 1 base and 1 base, in that order; junction bases with no gene match: 5. The clonotype was recovered from a human donor in good health (CMV status not recorded). Some clones in this sample may be carry-over from other donors' samples. The input for sequencing was cultured CD8+ T cells from PBMCs, taken from culture after CMV antigen stimulation. The chain joins TRBV4-1 to TRBJ2-7, with 12 bases lining up with TRBD2. The CDR3 DNA reads as TGCGCCAGCAGCCAAGGCCCTGGACTAGCGGGATCCTACGAGCAGTACTTC. Protein product: CASSQGPGLAGSYEQYF.